This entry lists 28 T cell receptor beta chains sequenced from one sample in a study of blood T cell repertoires in COVID-19. Clones were read by immunoSEQ multiplex PCR, and TCRdb kept only the in-frame ones, dropping some. The sample contains roughly 62,000 clones, around 75% of which appear only once. Sequenced: peripheral blood. These receptors all come from a human donor in a cohort sampled during active COVID-19.

This rearrangement joins TRBV2 to TRBJ2-2; 9 nucleotides line up with TRBD1. The ends lost 9 bases at V and 1 base at J; junction bases unmatched: 6. This CDR3 is 15 amino acids long. Germline loops: CDR1 SNHLY, CDR2 FYNNEI. CDR3 sequence reads: CARDRGQGNTGELFF. CDR3 nucleotide sequence: TGTGCCAGGGACAGGGGACAGGGGAACACCGGGGAGCTGTTTTTT.

Details on this clone: One end of the junction is discordant with germline, which a read error may explain. The genes are TRBV7-7 and TRBJ2-1, with 8 bases matching TRBD2. This CDR3 region has 15 residues. CDR1 and CDR2 (germline): SSHAT, FNYEAQ (reference sequence). The CDR3 DNA reads as TGTGCTAGCAGCTGGGCGGTAGCGGGGTTTGATGAGCAGTTCTTC. Its protein product is CASSWAVAGFDEQFF.

This clone was counted once. V and J are TRBV7-9 and TRBJ2-1; D is possibly TRBD2 (5 bases). CDR1 SEHNR and CDR2 FQNEAQ come from the germline V gene (reference sequence). This CDR3 is built from 14 residues. Trimming took off 5 bases at V and 9 bases at J, with 17 bases between the two ends. This CDR3 is CASSRDYARGEQFF. The CDR3 DNA sequence: TGTGCCAGCAGCCGTGACTACGCCCGGGGTGAGCAGTTCTTC. Full variable domain (rest looked up from reference TRBV7-9 and TRBJ2-1): DTGVSQNPRHKITKRGQNVTFRCDPISEHNRLYWYRQTLGQGPEFLTYFQNEAQLEKSRLLSDRFSAERPKGSFSTLEIQRTEQGDSAMYLCASSRDYARGEQFFGPGTRLTVL.

The chain employs TRBV6-5 and TRBJ2-2, with 9 positions matching TRBD2. The CDR3 extends over 14 amino acids. The germline V gene encodes CDR1 MNHEY and CDR2 SVGAGI. After removal of 6 bases from V and 10 bases from J, the junction contained 9 bases not matched to a gene. CDR3 nucleotides: TGTGCCAGCAGGGGGGGACTAGCTATTTTGGAGCTGTTTTTT. Translating it yields CASRGGLAILELFF.

The rearrangement joins TRBV7-2 to TRBJ2-3; D gene unclear. The germline V and J ends were trimmed by 3 bases and 1 base, with 17 bases remaining between them. Germline assignment: CDR1 SGHTA and CDR2 FQGNSA. The CDR3 runs to 17 residues. The CDR3 loop is CASSFRVSDFRTDTQYF. The CDR3, as DNA: TGTGCCAGCAGCTTCCGGGTCTCCGACTTTCGCACAGATACGCAGTATTTT.

The J gene is TRBJ1-4, the V gene TRBV19; D unclear. V gave up 3 bases and J gave up 5 bases, with 10 bases separating them. This CDR3 contains 14 residues. Per germline, CDR1 LNHDA and CDR2 SQIVND (reference sequence). The CDR3: CASSIGRGNEKLFF. The CDR3 nucleotides are TGTGCCAGTAGTATTGGCAGAGGAAATGAAAAACTGTTTTTT.

The J gene is TRBJ2-7, the V gene TRBV5-6; tentatively, D is TRBD2 (6 bases). Trimming left V 0 bases short and J 0 bases short, with 13 bases between. The CDR3 is 16 residues long. CDR1 and CDR2 (germline): SGHDT, YYEEEE. In nucleotides, the CDR3 is TGTGCCAGCAGCTTGGAAGGTAGCGGCTACTCCTACGAGCAGTACTTC. Translated, it gives CASSLEGSGYSYEQYF.

The chain couples TRBV11-3 to TRBJ1-1, with D possibly being TRBD1 (6 bases). The V gene's germline CDR1 is SGHNT and CDR2 YENEEA. The CDR3 has 15 residues. Between the trimmed V and J ends, which lost 5 bases and 0 bases, there was a span of 13 bases. The CDR3 DNA is TGTGCCAGCAGCAAAGGGGGGGACATGAACACTGAAGCTTTCTTT. Translation: CASSKGGDMNTEAFF.

A single count supports this clone. J is TRBJ1-1 and V is TRBV15; 9 bases fit TRBD1. Trimming cost V 9 bases and J 0 bases; bases outside gene matches: 5. CDR1 and CDR2 from the germline V gene are LNHNV and YYDKDF (reference sequence). This CDR3 region has 14 residues. The DNA for the CDR3 is TGTGCCACGAGATGGACAGGGGTGAACACTGAAGCTTTCTTT. Amino acid sequence: CATRWTGVNTEAFF.

The chain employs TRBV7-2 and TRBJ1-2, with 10 bases that match TRBD1. Per germline, CDR1 SGHTA and CDR2 FQGNSA. V lost 4 bases and J lost 8; bases outside the gene matches: 13. CDR3 size: 16 residues. The CDR3 DNA reads as TGTGCCAGCAGCTCCCGACAGGGGGCTAGGTCGACAGGCTACACCTTC. It encodes CASSSRQGARSTGYTF.

This clone appeared a single time. The gene calls are TRBV10-1 and TRBJ1-1; D not certain. CDR1 is WNHNN, CDR2 SYGVQD, per germline (reference sequence). The CDR3 consists of 14 residues. Between the trimmed V and J ends, which lost 6 bases and 5 bases, there was a span of 16 bases. The CDR3 region has the DNA TGCGCCAGCAGCCCAGGCCATCTCAGGACTGAAGCTTTCTTT. Residues: CASSPGHLRTEAFF.

The chain links TRBV7-2 to TRBJ2-3, with D possibly being TRBD2 (7 bases). The CDR3 is made up of 16 amino acids. V was pared by 5 bases and J by 6 bases, with 21 bases between. Germline CDR1 is SGHTA and CDR2 is FQGNSA. The CDR3 spells CASSVVGGGAKDTQYF. CDR3 nucleotide sequence: TGTGCCAGCAGCGTAGTGGGCGGGGGCGCCAAGGATACGCAGTATTTT.

CDR3 residues: CASSPLRTGSSYNSPLHF. The CDR3 DNA reads TGTGCCAGCAGCCCGTTGCGGACAGGGAGCTCCTATAATTCACCCCTCCACTTT. The V and J genes are TRBV5-6 and TRBJ1-6, with TRBD1 matching over 8 bases. With 4 bases clipped from V and 0 bases from J, the junction kept 9 bases outside the gene matches. The CDR3 loop spans 18 amino acids. Germline lookup yields CDR1 SGHDT and CDR2 YYEEEE.

The chain links TRBV5-4 to TRBJ2-4; 10 bases line up with TRBD1. This CDR3 region has 16 residues. CDR1 and CDR2 from the germline V gene are SGHNT and YYREEE (reference sequence). Trimming cost V 4 bases and J 8 bases; bases outside gene matches: 12. CDR3 DNA: TGTGCCAGCAGCGAGGGGTTCCCGGGACAGGGGCACATTCAGTACTTC. It yields the protein CASSEGFPGQGHIQYF.

The rearrangement uses TRBV2 and TRBJ2-2; D is possibly TRBD1 (5 bases). Germline CDR1 is SNHLY and CDR2 is FYNNEI. This CDR3 has 14 amino acids. Trimming stripped 7 bases from V and 4 bases from J, with 13 bases between. The CDR3 sequence: CASNRLQGTGELFF. CDR3 DNA sequence: TGTGCCAGCAACCGGCTGCAGGGCACCGGGGAGCTGTTTTTT.

The V and J genes are TRBV11-3 and TRBJ2-7; 10 positions match TRBD1. V was clipped by 3 bases and J by 3 bases; unmatched bases: 14. CDR1 and CDR2 from the germline V gene are SGHNT and YENEEA. The CDR3 extends over 18 amino acids. The CDR3 coding sequence is TGTGCCAGCAGCTTGAGACTATGGGACAGGGGAGAAAACTACGAGCAGTACTTC. It encodes CASSLRLWDRGENYEQYF.

This chain joins TRBV12-3 or TRBV12-4 and TRBJ2-5, with D perhaps TRBD2 (5 bases). The CDR3 is made up of 13 amino acids. V shed 2 bases and J shed 1 base, with 5 bases lying between them. Here the CDR3 DNA reads TGTGCCAGCAGTTTACGGGGCCAAGAGACCCAGTACTTC. It yields the protein CASSLRGQETQYF.

This chain links TRBV28 with TRBJ1-1; D ambiguous. From germline, CDR1 is MDHEN and CDR2 SYDVKM. Trimming stripped 5 bases from V and 1 base from J, with 17 bases between. The CDR3 has 16 residues. CDR3 sequence: CASSGDLYGGNTEAFF. The CDR3 DNA sequence: TGTGCCAGCAGTGGCGATCTTTATGGAGGGAACACTGAAGCTTTCTTT.

This clone was recorded only once. The gene calls are TRBV7-8 and TRBJ2-1, with 10 bases fitting TRBD2. The CDR3 contains 17 residues. Germline trimming cut 2 bases from V and 5 bases from J; bases unmatched to any gene: 9. CDR1 is SGHVS, CDR2 FQNEAQ, per germline. The CDR3 protein is CASSLIFSGLANNEQFF. Written as DNA, the CDR3 is TGTGCCAGCAGCTTAATATTCTCGGGACTAGCGAACAATGAGCAGTTCTTC.

This chain links TRBV7-2 with TRBJ2-3; tentatively, D is TRBD2 (5 bases). The ends were cut back, 4 bases at V and 2 bases at J, with 13 bases in the middle. CDR3 length: 15 residues. Germline assignment: CDR1 SGHTA and CDR2 FQGNSA. CDR3 coding DNA: TGTGCCAGCAGCTGGCAGACTACCCTCACAGATACGCAGTATTTT. Translating gives CASSWQTTLTDTQYF.

In its sample, this clone was seen a few times. The genes are TRBV6-5 and TRBJ2-1; 7 bases match TRBD2. Trimming removed 6 bases from V and 9 bases from J; junction bases left unmatched: 5. The germline CDR1 and CDR2 sequences are MNHEY and SVGAGI. CDR3 length equals 12 residues. The DNA for the CDR3 is TGTGCCAGCAGGGGGACTATGGGTGAGCAGTTCTTC. Protein sequence: CASRGTMGEQFF.

J is TRBJ1-6 and V is TRBV6-5; D is ambiguous. The CDR3 is 14 residues long. CDR1 is MNHEY, CDR2 SVGAGI, per germline. The V end lost 6 bases, the J end lost 9 bases, and 15 bases lay between the germline ends. CDR3 nucleotides: TGTGCCAGCAGAGAGACGCGAGGGAGTTCACCCCTCCACTTT. This gives the protein CASRETRGSSPLHF.

This clone was counted only a few times. The chain carries TRBV6-2 or TRBV6-3 and TRBJ2-5; 7 nucleotides align to TRBD2. V was clipped by 3 bases and J by 1 base; unmatched bases: 8. Germline lookup yields CDR1 MNHEY and CDR2 SVGEGT. The CDR3 runs 16 residues. The CDR3 DNA follows: TGTGCCAGCAGTTATGGGCTAGCGGTCGCCCAAGAGACCCAGTACTTC. This codes for CASSYGLAVAQETQYF.

V usage is TRBV11-3 and J usage is TRBJ2-3; D is unclear. CDR1 is SGHNT and CDR2 is YENEEA in the germline V gene. V gave up 7 bases and J gave up 6 bases, with 8 bases separating them. The CDR3 totals 11 residues. CDR3 sequence: CASTSQDTQYF. The CDR3 bases are TGTGCCAGCACCTCCCAGGATACGCAGTATTTT.

The CDR3 here is CASSLGKGGGYTF. Here the CDR3 DNA reads TGTGCCAGCAGCTTAGGGAAAGGGGGCGGCTACACCTTC. The chain joins TRBV11-3 to TRBJ1-2, with 7 positions matching TRBD1. With V trimmed by 1 base and J by 8 bases, 4 bases remained unmatched. Per germline, CDR1 SGHNT and CDR2 YENEEA. The CDR3 runs 13 residues.

The genes are TRBV13 and TRBJ2-5, with a possible D match to TRBD1 (5 bases). Germline CDR1 is PRHDT and CDR2 is FYEKMQ (reference sequence). The germline V and J ends were trimmed by 5 bases and 3 bases, with 13 bases remaining between them. The CDR3 covers 14 residues. In DNA, the CDR3 is TGTGCCAGCAGCGACGCCCCAGGGAAAGAGACCCAGTACTTC. This codes for CASSDAPGKETQYF.

In its sample, this clone was seen a few times. The V call is TRBV30, the J call TRBJ1-3, with D tentatively TRBD1 (5 bases). The V and J ends lost 5 bases and 5 bases respectively, with 10 bases between them. CDR3 length equals 12 residues. Germline V lookup: CDR1 GTSNPN, CDR2 SVGIG (reference sequence). CDR3 in amino acids: CAWVRGRNTIYF. For the CDR3, the DNA is TGTGCCTGGGTTCGGGGGAGAAACACCATATATTTT.

The J gene is TRBJ2-3, the V gene TRBV7-2; 7 nucleotides line up with TRBD1. Losses at the gene ends were 8 bases for V and 0 bases for J; bases not matched to a gene: 2. The CDR3 is 13 residues long. The germline V gene has CDR1 SGHTA and CDR2 FQGNSA. DNA of the CDR3: TGTGCCAGCCAAGGGGGCAGCACAGATACGCAGTATTTT. Encoded protein: CASQGGSTDTQYF.